This entry concerns a single TCR beta chain. Residents of 24 US areas, aged about 18 to 89 years, made up the participants. This sample was included in a study of blood T cell repertoires in COVID-19. Per the study methods: Amplification of reference gene primers provided the estimated nucleated cell counts. The method was immunoSEQ multiplex PCR; TCRdb's version includes in-frame clones alone and lacks a portion of them. D and trimming were read from the DNA, whereas the V and J calls and clone size are those reported in that table. This sample yields around 180,000 clones, of which about 91% are seen a single time; 2% to 2.5% belongs to the top ten. This sequence originates from a woman aged 40 to 50 with acute COVID-19. What was sequenced was PBMCs or T cells enriched from blood (not recorded which).

CDR3 nucleotides: TGTGCCAGCAGCCAAGATAGTGAATTCGGGATGGATTTCTATACAGATACGCAGTATTTT. Its translation is CASSQDSEFGMDFYTDTQYF. The chain uses TRBV3-1 (or the pseudogene TRBV3-2) and TRBJ2-3; weak D call: TRBD2 (5 bases). This CDR3 is 20 amino acids long. In germline, CDR1 is LGHDT, CDR2 YNNKEL (reference sequence). The ends were cut back, 0 bases at V and 3 bases at J, with 25 bases in the middle.